Listed here are 8 T cell receptor beta chains from one sample, sequenced in a study of T cells in Graves' hyperthyroidism and ophthalmopathy. RNA transcripts provided the source from which TCR beta CDR3 regions were amplified. The HTBI primer set was used in a first-round RT-PCR of the TCR CDR3. TCRdb re-derived calls from the multiplex PCR reads in MiXCR, one entry per CDR3 protein. The table shows 600,000 to 800,000 distinct CDR3 sequences, with 30% to 40% occurring only once. The sequencing input was blood. The origin of the receptors is a middle-aged woman with Graves' hyperthyroidism.

The J gene is TRBJ2-7, the V gene TRBV6-6; 9 bases align to TRBD2. The CDR3 sequence is 14 residues long. Looked up from germline, CDR1 is MNHNY and CDR2 is SVGAGI (reference sequence). V dropped 7 bases and J dropped 5; count of bases not matched to a gene: 9. The CDR3, as DNA: TGTGCCAGCATTCCGGGACTAGCTTGGAACGAGCAGTACTTC. Protein product: CASIPGLAWNEQYF.

The chain is built from TRBV2 and TRBJ1-1; 12 bases are shared with TRBD1. V lost 4 bases and J lost 7; bases outside the gene matches: 10. Germline V CDR1 and CDR2: SNHLY, FYNNEI. There are 16 residues in the CDR3. CDR3 sequence: CASSAGTGGASLEAFF. For the CDR3, the DNA is TGTGCCAGCAGTGCCGGGACAGGGGGCGCGAGTCTTGAAGCTTTCTTT.

This clonotype was seen only a few times. The chain uses TRBV6-1 and TRBJ1-3; D remains ambiguous. The germline V gene has CDR1 MNHNS and CDR2 SASEGT. CDR3 length: 15 residues. Trimming took 2 bases from V and 2 from J, leaving 10 bases between them. In nucleotides, the CDR3 is TGTGCCAGCAGTGAACACCTAGACCCTGGAAACACCATATATTTT. Its protein is CASSEHLDPGNTIYF.

Comments on this clonotype: This may stem from a read error, because a much larger clone lies one nucleotide away. The chain carries TRBV20-1 and TRBJ2-7; 13 bases are a match to TRBD2. The germline gives CDR1 DFQATT, CDR2 SNEGSKA (reference sequence). The CDR3 sequence is 15 residues long. The CDR3 here is CIARGLAGDSYEQYF. CDR3 in DNA: TGCATTGCTCGAGGACTAGCGGGAGACTCCTACGAGCAGTACTTC.

In its sample, this clonotype was seen a few times. CDR3 amino acids: CAINRAESGMSDGYTF. Here the CDR3 DNA reads TGTGCCATCAACAGGGCTGAGTCAGGGATGTCGGATGGCTACACCTTC. The rearrangement links TRBV10-3 to TRBJ1-2; D is possibly TRBD1 (6 bases). CDR1 is ENHRY and CDR2 is SYGVKD in the germline V gene. This CDR3 region has 16 residues. Deletions cut 7 bases from V and 6 bases from J, with 24 bases between.

This chain connects TRBV5-4 to TRBJ2-7; D is possibly TRBD2 (6 bases). The CDR3 sequence is 16 residues long. V was pared by 0 bases and J by 3 bases, with 16 bases between. Germline V gives CDR1 SGHNT, CDR2 YYREEE (reference sequence). CDR3 bases: TGTGCCAGCAGCTTGGCCGGTAGCGGATTCCTCTACGAGCAGTACTTC. Encoded protein: CASSLAGSGFLYEQYF. The full variable domain, its missing parts supplied by reference TRBV5-4 and TRBJ2-7, is ETGVTQSPTHLIKTRGQQVTLRCSSQSGHNTVSWYQQALGQGPQFIFQYYREEENGRGNFPPRFSGLQFPNYSSELNVNALELDDSALYLCASSLAGSGFLYEQYFGPGTRLTVT.

On this clonotype itself: The CDR3 carries no conserved terminal phenylalanine or tryptophan, so it likely arises from a read error. The CDR3: CASSLEIGPYEQYL. CDR3 coding DNA: TGCGCCAGCAGCCTCGAAATAGGCCCCTACGAGCAGTACCTC. This chain connects TRBV4-1 to TRBJ2-7, with unresolved D. The CDR3 covers 14 residues. Germline-derived CDR1 and CDR2 are MGHRA and YSYEKL. Deletions cut 4 bases from V and 2 bases from J, with 12 bases between.

The chain is built from TRBV10-3 and TRBJ2-7; TRBD2 might be the D (6 bases). V gave up 4 bases and J gave up 3 bases, with 10 bases separating them. Per germline, CDR1 ENHRY and CDR2 SYGVKD. The CDR3 has 13 residues. The CDR3 region is CAISGERVYEQYF. The CDR3 nucleotides are TGTGCCATCAGTGGGGAGCGGGTCTACGAGCAGTACTTC.